Listed below are T cell receptor beta chains from one sample, sequenced in a study of T cell repertoires in cytomegalovirus infection. TCRdb analysed the reads with MiXCR anew, one entry per CDR3 protein. This sample yields some 30,000 distinct CDR3 sequences, of which around 19% are seen a single time; 80% to 90% belongs to the top ten. Their specific antigens are unknown. Source: CD8+ T cells from cultured PBMCs, taken from culture after CMV antigen stimulation. The receptors stem from a human donor in good health (CMV status not recorded). Some clones in this sample may be carry-over from other donors' samples. Each CDR3 is given with its conserved first and last residue. A D gene is named only where the DNA matches it firmly. A row's size may be missing; if present it is once, few, many or a size class.

D gene	J gene	V gene	clone size	CDR3 DNA	CDR3 protein
.	TRBJ2-7	TRBV20-1	few	TGCAGTGCTAGAGATGACGCCTACTCCTACGAGCAGTACTTC	CSARDDAYSYEQYF
.	TRBJ2-5	TRBV7-3	.	TGTGCCAGCAGCTTAAGCAGAAAAGAGACCCAGTACTTC	CASSLSRKETQYF
TRBD2	TRBJ2-2	TRBV9	.	TGTGCCAGCAGCGCCCGGGGACTAGCGGGAGCGAACGGGGAGCTGTTTTTT	CASSARGLAGANGELFF
.	TRBJ2-1	TRBV7-6	few	TGTGCCAGCAGCCGCCGAGACCACCTCAATGAGCAGTTCTTC	CASSRRDHLNEQFF
TRBD2	TRBJ2-5	TRBV19	.	TGTGCCAGTAGTACGGGACTAGCGGGAAAAGAGACCCAGTACTTC	CASSTGLAGKETQYF
TRBD2	TRBJ2-1	TRBV12-3/TRBV12-4	.	TGTGCCAGCAGTCCTAGCGGAGGCAGCTCCTACAATGAGCAGTTCTTC	CASSPSGGSSYNEQFF
TRBD2	TRBJ2-3	TRBV7-2	few	TGTGCCAGCAGCTTAAATGCAGCGGGGGCCCCCACAGATACGCAGTATTTT	CASSLNAAGAPTDTQYF
.	TRBJ2-7	TRBV6-1	.	TGTGCCAGCACGGGCTCCCCTTACGAGCAGTACTTC	CASTGSPYEQYF
.	TRBJ2-2	TRBV2	.	TGTGCCAGCAGTGAAGGCCTAGATTTCGAGGAGCGGTTTTTT	CASSEGLDFEERFF
.	TRBJ1-1	TRBV4-1	.	TGCGTCAGCAGCCAAAGCCGCGCTGGGGGCACTGAAGCTTTCTTT	CVSSQSRAGGTEAFF
TRBD1	TRBJ2-5	TRBV11-2	once	TGTGCCAGCAGCCCTAGAAGGATCGGACAGGATAGAGAGACCCAGTACTTC	CASSPRRIGQDRETQYF
.	TRBJ2-7	TRBV4-1	few	TGCGCCAGCAGCAAAGAACCCTTGGGGGCCGAGCAGTACTTC	CASSKEPLGAEQYF
.	TRBJ1-5	TRBV5-6	.	TGTGCCAGCAGCCCCCGCCATCCGGGTTTAGGTCAGCCCCAGCATTTT	CASSPRHPGLGQPQHF
TRBD1	TRBJ2-3	TRBV5-5	few	TGTGCCAGCAGCTTGGAGTTTTTACAGGGGGCCACAGATACGCAGTATTTT	CASSLEFLQGATDTQYF
.	TRBJ2-5	TRBV5-1	few	TGCGCCAGCAGCTATACGGGGGATCGAGAGACCCAGTACTTC	CASSYTGDRETQYF
TRBD2	TRBJ2-1	TRBV7-2	.	TGTGCCAGCAGCTTACTACTAGCGGGAGGATACTACAATGAGCAGTTCTTC	CASSLLLAGGYYNEQFF
.	TRBJ1-5	TRBV7-2	.	TGTGCCAGCAGCCGAGGGGATCAGCCCCAGCATTTT	CASSRGDQPQHF
.	TRBJ2-6	TRBV7-8	.	TGTGCCAGCAGCCCTGGCCAGCCCTCTGGGGCCAACGTCCTGACTTTC	CASSPGQPSGANVLTF
TRBD2	TRBJ2-1	TRBV29-1	many	TGCAGCGTGGAGGGACTAGCGGGAGGGTTTCGCTACGGCAACAATGAGCAGTTCTTC	CSVEGLAGGFRYGNNEQFF
.	TRBJ2-7	TRBV12-3/TRBV12-4	many	TGTGCCAGTGGCGGCCCACGCGAGCAGTACTTC	CASGGPREQYF
.	TRBJ1-1	TRBV6-2/TRBV6-3	few	TGTGCCAGCAGTCACCGAACGGACGGCTACACTGAAGCTTTCTTT	CASSHRTDGYTEAFF
TRBD1	TRBJ2-7	TRBV11-2	.	TGTGCCAGCAGCTTAGGACAGGGAAGGGCCTACGAGCAGTACTTC	CASSLGQGRAYEQYF
.	TRBJ1-2	TRBV7-2	few	TGTGCCAGCAGCTTAGGGGGCACGCGTGGCTACACCTTC	CASSLGGTRGYTF
.	TRBJ1-1	TRBV7-2	.	TGTGCCAGCAGCTTAAATGTGGCCGGTTGGGTTGAAGCTTTCTTT	CASSLNVAGWVEAFF
.	TRBJ2-1	TRBV7-3	few	TGTGCCAGCAGCTCCGGGACCGACAATGAGCAGTTCTTC	CASSSGTDNEQFF
.	TRBJ2-1	TRBV6-2/TRBV6-3	many	TGTGCCAGCAGTTGGGGGCGGGAGCAGTTCTTC	CASSWGREQFF
.	TRBJ1-1	TRBV12-3/TRBV12-4	few	TGTGCCAGCAGCCCGGACAGTTGGGACACTGAAGCTTTCTTT	CASSPDSWDTEAFF
.	TRBJ2-1	TRBV20-1	few	TGCAGTGCTAGCGAGGACTCTTACCTATACAATGAGCAGTTCTTC	CSASEDSYLYNEQFF
.	TRBJ1-1	TRBV20-1	once	TGCAGTGCCGGGTCCCCTACAAGGTTGACTGAAGCTTTCTTT	CSAGSPTRLTEAFF
.	TRBJ2-3	TRBV6-5	once	TGTGCCAGCAGTTGGTTCGGCGGGGGCTTAGATACGCAGTATTTT	CASSWFGGGLDTQYF
TRBD1	TRBJ2-3	TRBV6-6	.	TGTGCCAGCAGTTACTCGTGGGCCCCCGGGACAGGGGAAACAGATACGCAGTATTTT	CASSYSWAPGTGETDTQYF
.	TRBJ1-5	TRBV27	.	TGTGCCAGCAGTGGAGGCAGATTCAATCAGCCCCAGCATTTT	CASSGGRFNQPQHF
TRBD1	TRBJ2-7	TRBV6-2/TRBV6-3	.	TGTGCCAGCAGCTGGACAGGCGTTACTGCCTACGAGCAGTACTTC	CASSWTGVTAYEQYF
TRBD1	TRBJ2-3	TRBV28	.	TGTGCCAGCAGCCTCGACAGGGCAGACACAGATACGCAGTATTTT	CASSLDRADTDTQYF
TRBD1	TRBJ2-5	TRBV7-9	.	TGTGCCAGCAGCTTCCGACAGGGGGCCCAAGAGACCCAGTACTTC	CASSFRQGAQETQYF